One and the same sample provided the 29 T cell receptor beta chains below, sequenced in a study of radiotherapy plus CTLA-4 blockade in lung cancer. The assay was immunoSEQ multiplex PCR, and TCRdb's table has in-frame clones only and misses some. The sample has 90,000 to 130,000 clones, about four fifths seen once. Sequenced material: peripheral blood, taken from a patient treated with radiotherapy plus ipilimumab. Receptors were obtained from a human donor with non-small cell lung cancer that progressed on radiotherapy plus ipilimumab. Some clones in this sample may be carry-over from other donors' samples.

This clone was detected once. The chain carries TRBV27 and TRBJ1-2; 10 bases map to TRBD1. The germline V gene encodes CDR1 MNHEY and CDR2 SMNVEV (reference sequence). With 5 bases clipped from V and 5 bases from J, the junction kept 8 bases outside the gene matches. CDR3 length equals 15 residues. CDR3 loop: CASSEGTGDYYGYTF. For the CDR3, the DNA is TGTGCCAGCAGTGAAGGGACAGGGGACTATTATGGCTACACCTTC.

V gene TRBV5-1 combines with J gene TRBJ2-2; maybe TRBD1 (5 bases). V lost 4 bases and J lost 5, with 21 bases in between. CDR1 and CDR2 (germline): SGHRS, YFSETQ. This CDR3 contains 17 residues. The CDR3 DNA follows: TGCGCCAGCAGCCCCGCCCGGACATTTGGAGTGACCGGGGAGCTGTTTTTT. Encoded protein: CASSPARTFGVTGELFF.

The CDR3 DNA reads as TGTGCCAGCAGCTCTCCGGGACTAACCTACGAGCAGTACTTC. Translation gives CASSSPGLTYEQYF. The chain has TRBV5-4 and TRBJ2-7; TRBD2 matches 7 bases. V dropped 3 bases and J dropped 2; count of bases not matched to a gene: 5. From germline, CDR1 is SGHNT and CDR2 YYREEE (reference sequence). The CDR3 has 14 residues.

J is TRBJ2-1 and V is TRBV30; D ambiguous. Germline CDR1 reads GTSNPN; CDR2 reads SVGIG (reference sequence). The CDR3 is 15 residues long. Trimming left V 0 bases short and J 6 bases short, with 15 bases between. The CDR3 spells CAWSVWTIESNEQFF. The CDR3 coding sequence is TGTGCCTGGAGTGTATGGACCATAGAATCCAATGAGCAGTTCTTC.

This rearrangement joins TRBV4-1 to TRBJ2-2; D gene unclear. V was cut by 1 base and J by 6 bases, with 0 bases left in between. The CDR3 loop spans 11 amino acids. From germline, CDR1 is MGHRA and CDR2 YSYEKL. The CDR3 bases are TGCGCCAGCAGCCAAGCCGGGGAGCTGTTTTTT. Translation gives CASSQAGELFF.

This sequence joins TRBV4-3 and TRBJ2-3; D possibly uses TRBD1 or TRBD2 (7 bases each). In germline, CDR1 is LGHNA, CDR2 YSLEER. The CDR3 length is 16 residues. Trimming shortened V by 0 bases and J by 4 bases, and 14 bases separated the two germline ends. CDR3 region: CASSQDIQGRADTQYF. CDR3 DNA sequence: TGCGCCAGCAGCCAAGATATACAGGGGAGGGCAGATACGCAGTATTTT.

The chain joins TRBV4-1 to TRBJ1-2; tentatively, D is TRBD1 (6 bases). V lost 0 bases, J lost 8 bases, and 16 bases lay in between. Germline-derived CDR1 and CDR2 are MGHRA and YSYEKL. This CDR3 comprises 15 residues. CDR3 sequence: CASSQEATGAQGYTF. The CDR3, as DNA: TGCGCCAGCAGCCAAGAAGCGACAGGAGCCCAGGGCTACACCTTC.

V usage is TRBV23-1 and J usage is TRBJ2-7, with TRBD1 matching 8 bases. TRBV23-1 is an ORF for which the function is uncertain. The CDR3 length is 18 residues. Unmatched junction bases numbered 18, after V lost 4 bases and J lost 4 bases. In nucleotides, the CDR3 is TGCGCCAGCAGTCCGCCCGGACAGGGAAAAACTTTTGGTTACGAGCAGTACTTC. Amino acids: CASSPPGQGKTFGYEQYF.

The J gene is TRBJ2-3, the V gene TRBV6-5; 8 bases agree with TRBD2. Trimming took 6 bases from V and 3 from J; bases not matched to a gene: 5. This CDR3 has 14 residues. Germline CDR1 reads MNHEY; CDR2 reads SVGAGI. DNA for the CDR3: TGTGCCAGCAGACCCCGGGGGGGTACAGATACGCAGTATTTT. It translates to CASRPRGGTDTQYF.

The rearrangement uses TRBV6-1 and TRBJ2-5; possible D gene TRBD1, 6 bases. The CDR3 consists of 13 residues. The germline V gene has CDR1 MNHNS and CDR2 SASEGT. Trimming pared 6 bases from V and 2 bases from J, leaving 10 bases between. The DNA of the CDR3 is TGTGCCAGCAGGAAAAGGGGGCAAGAGACCCAGTACTTC. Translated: CASRKRGQETQYF.

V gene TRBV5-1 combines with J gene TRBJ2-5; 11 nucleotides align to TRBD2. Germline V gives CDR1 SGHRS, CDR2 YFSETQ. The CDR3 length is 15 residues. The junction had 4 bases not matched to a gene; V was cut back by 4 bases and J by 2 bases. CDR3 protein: CASSQRLAGQETQYF. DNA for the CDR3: TGCGCCAGCAGCCAGAGACTAGCGGGACAAGAGACCCAGTACTTC.

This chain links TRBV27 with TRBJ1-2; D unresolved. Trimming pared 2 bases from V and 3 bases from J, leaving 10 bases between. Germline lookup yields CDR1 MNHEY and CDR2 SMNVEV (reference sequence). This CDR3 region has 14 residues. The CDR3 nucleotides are TGTGCCAGCAGTTTAGTTCCGGAAGACTATGGCTACACCTTC. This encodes CASSLVPEDYGYTF.

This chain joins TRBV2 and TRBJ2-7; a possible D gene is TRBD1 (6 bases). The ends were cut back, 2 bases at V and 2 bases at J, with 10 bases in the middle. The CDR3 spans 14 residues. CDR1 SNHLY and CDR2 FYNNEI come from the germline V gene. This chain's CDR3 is CASSEQGKTYEQYF. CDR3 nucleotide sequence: TGTGCCAGCAGTGAACAGGGGAAGACCTACGAGCAGTACTTC.

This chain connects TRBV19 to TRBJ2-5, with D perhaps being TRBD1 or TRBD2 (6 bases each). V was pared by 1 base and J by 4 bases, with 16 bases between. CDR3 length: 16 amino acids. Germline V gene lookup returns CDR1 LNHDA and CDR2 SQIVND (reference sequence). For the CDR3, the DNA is TGTGCCAGTAGTATAGTAGGTACCGGAGGGGGAGAGACCCAGTACTTC. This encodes CASSIVGTGGGETQYF. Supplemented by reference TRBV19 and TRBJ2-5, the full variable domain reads DGGITQSPKYLFRKEGQNVTLSCEQNLNHDAMYWYRQDPGQGLRLIYYSQIVNDFQKGDIAEGYSVSREKKESFPLTVTSAQKNPTAFYLCASSIVGTGGGETQYFGPGTRLLVL.

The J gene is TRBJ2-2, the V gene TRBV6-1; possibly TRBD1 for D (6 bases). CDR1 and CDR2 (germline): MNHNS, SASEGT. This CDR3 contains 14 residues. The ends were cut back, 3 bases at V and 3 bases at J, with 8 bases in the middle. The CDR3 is CASSETGYTGELFF. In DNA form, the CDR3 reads TGTGCCAGCAGTGAGACAGGTTACACCGGGGAGCTGTTTTTT.

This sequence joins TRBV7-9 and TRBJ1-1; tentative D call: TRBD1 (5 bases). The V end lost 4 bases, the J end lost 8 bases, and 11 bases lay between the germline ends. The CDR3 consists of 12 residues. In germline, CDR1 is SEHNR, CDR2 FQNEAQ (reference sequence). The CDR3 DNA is TGTGCCAGCAGCTCTAGGACACCCGAAGCTTTCTTT. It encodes CASSSRTPEAFF. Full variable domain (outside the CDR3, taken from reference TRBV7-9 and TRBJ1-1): DTGVSQNPRHKITKRGQNVTFRCDPISEHNRLYWYRQTLGQGPEFLTYFQNEAQLEKSRLLSDRFSAERPKGSFSTLEIQRTEQGDSAMYLCASSSRTPEAFFGQGTRLTVV.

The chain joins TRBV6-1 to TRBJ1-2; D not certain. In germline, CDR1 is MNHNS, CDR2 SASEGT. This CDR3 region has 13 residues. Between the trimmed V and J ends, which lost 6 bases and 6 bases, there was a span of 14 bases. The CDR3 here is CASSPPGRDGYTF. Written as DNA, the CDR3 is TGTGCCAGCAGCCCCCCGGGGAGGGATGGCTACACCTTC.

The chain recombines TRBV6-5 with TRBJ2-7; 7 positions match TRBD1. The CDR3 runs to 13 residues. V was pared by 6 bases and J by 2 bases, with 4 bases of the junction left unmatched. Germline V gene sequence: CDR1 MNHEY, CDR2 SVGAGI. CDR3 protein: CASRRTGAYEQYF. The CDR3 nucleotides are TGTGCCAGCAGAAGGACAGGCGCCTACGAGCAGTACTTC.

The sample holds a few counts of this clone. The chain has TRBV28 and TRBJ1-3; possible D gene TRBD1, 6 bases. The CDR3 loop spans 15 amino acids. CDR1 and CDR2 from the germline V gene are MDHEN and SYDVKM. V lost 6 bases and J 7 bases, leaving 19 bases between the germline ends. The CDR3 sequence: CASSTGWLSVNTIYF. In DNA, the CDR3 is TGTGCCAGCAGCACAGGGTGGCTGAGCGTGAACACCATATATTTT.

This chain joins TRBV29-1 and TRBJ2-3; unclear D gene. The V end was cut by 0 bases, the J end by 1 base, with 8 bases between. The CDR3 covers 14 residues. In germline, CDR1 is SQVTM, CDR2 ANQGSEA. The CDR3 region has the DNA TGCAGCGTTGAAGAAAGGGTGCGCACAGATACGCAGTATTTT. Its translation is CSVEERVRTDTQYF.

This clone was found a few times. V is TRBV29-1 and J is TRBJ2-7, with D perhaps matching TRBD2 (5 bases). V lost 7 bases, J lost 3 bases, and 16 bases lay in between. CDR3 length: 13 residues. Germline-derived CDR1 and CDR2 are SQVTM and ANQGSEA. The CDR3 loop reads CSASDFARYEQYF. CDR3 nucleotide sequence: TGCAGCGCCTCGGACTTCGCCCGCTACGAGCAGTACTTC.

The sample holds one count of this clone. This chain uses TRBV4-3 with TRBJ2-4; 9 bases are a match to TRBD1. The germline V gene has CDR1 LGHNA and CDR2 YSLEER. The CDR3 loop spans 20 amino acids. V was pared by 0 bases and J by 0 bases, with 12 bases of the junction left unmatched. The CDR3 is CASSQDLTGGGLLAKNIQYF. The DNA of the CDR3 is TGCGCCAGCAGCCAAGATCTGACAGGGGGGGGCTTACTAGCCAAAAACATTCAGTACTTC.

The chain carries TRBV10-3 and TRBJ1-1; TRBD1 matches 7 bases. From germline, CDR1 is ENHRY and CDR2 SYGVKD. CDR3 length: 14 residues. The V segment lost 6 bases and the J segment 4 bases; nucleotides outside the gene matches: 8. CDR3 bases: TGTGCCATCAGCCTTCAGGGGGGTGGCACTGAAGCTTTCTTT. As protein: CAISLQGGGTEAFF.

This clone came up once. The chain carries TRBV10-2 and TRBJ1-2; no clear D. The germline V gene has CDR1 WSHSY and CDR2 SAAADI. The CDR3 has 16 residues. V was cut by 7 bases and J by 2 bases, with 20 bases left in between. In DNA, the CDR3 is TGCGCCAGCACCGAGTCGCAGACACCTAGGAACTATGGCTACACCTTC. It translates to CASTESQTPRNYGYTF.

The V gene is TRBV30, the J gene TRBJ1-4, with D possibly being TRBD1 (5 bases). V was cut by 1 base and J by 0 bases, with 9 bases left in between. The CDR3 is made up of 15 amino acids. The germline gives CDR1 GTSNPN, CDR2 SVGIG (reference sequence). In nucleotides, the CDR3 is TGTGCCTGGAGTGGGGGGGTAACAACTAATGAAAAACTGTTTTTT. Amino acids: CAWSGGVTTNEKLFF.

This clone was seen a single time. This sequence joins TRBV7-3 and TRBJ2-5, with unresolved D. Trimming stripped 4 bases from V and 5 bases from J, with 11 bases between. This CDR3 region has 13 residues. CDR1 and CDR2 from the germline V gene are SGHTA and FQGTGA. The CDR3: CASSSILAETQYF. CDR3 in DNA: TGTGCCAGCAGCTCGATTTTGGCGGAGACCCAGTACTTC.

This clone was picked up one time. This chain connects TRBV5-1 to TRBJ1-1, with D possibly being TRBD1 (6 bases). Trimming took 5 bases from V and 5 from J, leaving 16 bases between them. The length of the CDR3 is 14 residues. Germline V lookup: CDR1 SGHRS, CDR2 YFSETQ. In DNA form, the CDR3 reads TGCGCCAGCAGTTCAATTCCTAGGGGGACTGAAGCTTTCTTT. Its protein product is CASSSIPRGTEAFF.

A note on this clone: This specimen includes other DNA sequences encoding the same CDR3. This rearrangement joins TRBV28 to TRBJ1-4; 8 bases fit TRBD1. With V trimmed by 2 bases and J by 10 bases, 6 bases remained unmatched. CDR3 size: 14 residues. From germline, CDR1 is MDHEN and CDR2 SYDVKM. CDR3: CASSLTDRAGKLFF. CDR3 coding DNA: TGTGCCAGCAGTTTAACGGACAGGGCAGGAAAACTGTTTTTT.

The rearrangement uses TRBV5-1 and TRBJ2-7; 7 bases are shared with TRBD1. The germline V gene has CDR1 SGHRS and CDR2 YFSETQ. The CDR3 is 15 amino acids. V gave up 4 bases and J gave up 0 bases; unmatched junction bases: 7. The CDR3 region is CASSRGDSSSYEQYF. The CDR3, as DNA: TGCGCCAGCAGCCGAGGGGACAGTAGCTCCTACGAGCAGTACTTC. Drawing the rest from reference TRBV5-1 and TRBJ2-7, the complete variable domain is KAGVTQTPRYLIKTRGQQVTLSCSPISGHRSVSWYQQTPGQGLQFLFEYFSETQRNKGNFPGRFSGRQFSNSRSEMNVSTLELGDSALYLCASSRGDSSSYEQYFGPGTRLTVT.